This T cell receptor beta chain derives from a study of CD8+CD57+ T cells in acquired aplastic anemia. Whoever was chosen for sequencing had shown CD8+CD57+ cell expansion by flow cytometry. Every patient was diagnosed with severe acquired aplastic anemia. Genomic DNA, serving as template, underwent TCR beta VDJ and CDR3 profiling. TCRdb processed the reads anew with MiXCR; each CDR3 protein has one entry. Of about 160,000 distinct CDR3 sequences in the sample, under 55% were seen once. This clonotype was detected many times. The germline CDR1 and CDR2 sequences are SGHRS and YFSETQ. Trimming shortened V by 0 bases and J by 4 bases, and 11 bases separated the two germline ends. This CDR3 region has 14 residues.

V usage is TRBV5-1 and J usage is TRBJ2-7; tentatively, D is TRBD1 (6 bases). The receptor was derived from a human donor with aplastic anemia. The sequenced sample was sorted CD4+, CD8+, or CD8+CD57+ T cells (not recorded which) from PBMCs. Here the CDR3 reads CASSLEAGEYEQYF. DNA of the CDR3: TGCGCCAGCAGCTTGGAGGCAGGGGAATACGAGCAGTACTTC.